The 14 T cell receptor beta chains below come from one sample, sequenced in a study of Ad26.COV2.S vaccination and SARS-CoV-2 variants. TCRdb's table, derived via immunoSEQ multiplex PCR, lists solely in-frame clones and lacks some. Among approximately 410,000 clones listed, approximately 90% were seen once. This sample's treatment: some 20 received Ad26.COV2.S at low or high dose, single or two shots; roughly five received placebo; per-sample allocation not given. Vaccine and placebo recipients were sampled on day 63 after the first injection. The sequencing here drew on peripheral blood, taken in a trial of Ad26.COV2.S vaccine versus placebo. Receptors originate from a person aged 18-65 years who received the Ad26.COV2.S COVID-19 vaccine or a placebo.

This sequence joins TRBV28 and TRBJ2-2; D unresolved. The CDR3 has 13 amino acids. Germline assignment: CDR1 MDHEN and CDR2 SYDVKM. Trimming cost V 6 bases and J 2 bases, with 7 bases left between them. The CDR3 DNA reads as TGTGCCAGCAGCCAACTTAACACCGGGGAGCTGTTTTTT. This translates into CASSQLNTGELFF.

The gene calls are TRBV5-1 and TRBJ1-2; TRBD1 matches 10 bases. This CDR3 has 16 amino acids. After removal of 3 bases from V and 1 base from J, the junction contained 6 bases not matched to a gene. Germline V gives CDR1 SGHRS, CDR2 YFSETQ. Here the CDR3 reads CASSSGTGDFNYGYTF. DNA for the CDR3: TGCGCCAGCAGCTCCGGGACAGGGGACTTTAACTATGGCTACACCTTC.

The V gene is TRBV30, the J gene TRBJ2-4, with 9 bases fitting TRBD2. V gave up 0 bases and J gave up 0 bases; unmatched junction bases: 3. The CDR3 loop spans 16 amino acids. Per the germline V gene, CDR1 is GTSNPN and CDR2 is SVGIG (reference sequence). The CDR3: CAWSVGLAIAKNIQYF. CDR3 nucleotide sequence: TGTGCCTGGAGTGTAGGACTAGCGATAGCCAAAAACATTCAGTACTTC.

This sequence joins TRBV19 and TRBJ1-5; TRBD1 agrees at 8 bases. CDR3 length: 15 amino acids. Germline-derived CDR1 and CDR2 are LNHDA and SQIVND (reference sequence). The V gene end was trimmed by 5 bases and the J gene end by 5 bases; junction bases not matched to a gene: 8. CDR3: CASSRTGKADQPQHF. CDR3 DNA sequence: TGTGCCAGTAGTCGGACAGGGAAGGCGGATCAGCCCCAGCATTTT.

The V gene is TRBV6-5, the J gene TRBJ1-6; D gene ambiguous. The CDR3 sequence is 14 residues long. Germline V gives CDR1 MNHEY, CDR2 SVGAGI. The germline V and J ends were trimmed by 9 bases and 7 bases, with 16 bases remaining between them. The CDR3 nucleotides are TGTGCCAGTAGCAAGACAATTTCCAATTCACCCCTCCACTTT. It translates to CASSKTISNSPLHF.

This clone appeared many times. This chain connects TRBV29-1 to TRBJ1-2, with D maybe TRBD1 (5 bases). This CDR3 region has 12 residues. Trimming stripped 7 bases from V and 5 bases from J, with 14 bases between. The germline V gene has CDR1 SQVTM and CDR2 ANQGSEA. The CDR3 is CSAGRTRYGYTF. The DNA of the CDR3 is TGCAGCGCCGGACGGACAAGATATGGCTACACCTTC.

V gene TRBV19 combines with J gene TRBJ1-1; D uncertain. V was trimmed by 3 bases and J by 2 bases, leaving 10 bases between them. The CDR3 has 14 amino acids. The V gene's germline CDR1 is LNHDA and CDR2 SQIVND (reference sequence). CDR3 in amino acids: CASSMERANTEAFF. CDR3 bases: TGTGCCAGTAGTATGGAACGGGCAAACACTGAAGCTTTCTTT.

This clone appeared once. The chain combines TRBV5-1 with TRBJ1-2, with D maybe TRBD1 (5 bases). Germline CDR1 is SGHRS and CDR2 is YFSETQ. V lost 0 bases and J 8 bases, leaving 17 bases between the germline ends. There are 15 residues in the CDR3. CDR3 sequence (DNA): TGCGCCAGCAGCTTGGGACAGAACAACTATGGAGGCTACACCTTC. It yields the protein CASSLGQNNYGGYTF. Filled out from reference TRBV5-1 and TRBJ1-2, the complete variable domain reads KAGVTQTPRYLIKTRGQQVTLSCSPISGHRSVSWYQQTPGQGLQFLFEYFSETQRNKGNFPGRFSGRQFSNSRSEMNVSTLELGDSALYLCASSLGQNNYGGYTFGSGTRLTVV.

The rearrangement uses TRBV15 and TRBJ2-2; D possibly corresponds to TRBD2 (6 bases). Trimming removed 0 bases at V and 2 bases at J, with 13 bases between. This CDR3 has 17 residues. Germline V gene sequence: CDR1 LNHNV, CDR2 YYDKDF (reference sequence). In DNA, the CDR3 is TGTGCCACCAGCAGAGATCGGAGGGGCTTCAACACCGGGGAGCTGTTTTTT. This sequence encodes CATSRDRRGFNTGELFF.

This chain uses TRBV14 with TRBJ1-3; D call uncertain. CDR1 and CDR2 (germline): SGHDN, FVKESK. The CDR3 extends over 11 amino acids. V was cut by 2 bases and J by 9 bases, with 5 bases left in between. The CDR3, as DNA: TGTGCCAGCAGCCAACTCAGCACCATATATTTT. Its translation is CASSQLSTIYF.

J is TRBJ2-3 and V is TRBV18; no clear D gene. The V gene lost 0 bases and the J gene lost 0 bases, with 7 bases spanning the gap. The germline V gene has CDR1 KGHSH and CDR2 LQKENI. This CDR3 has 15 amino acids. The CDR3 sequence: CASSPPLPSTDTQYF. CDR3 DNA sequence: TGTGCCAGCTCACCACCCCTCCCGAGCACAGATACGCAGTATTTT.

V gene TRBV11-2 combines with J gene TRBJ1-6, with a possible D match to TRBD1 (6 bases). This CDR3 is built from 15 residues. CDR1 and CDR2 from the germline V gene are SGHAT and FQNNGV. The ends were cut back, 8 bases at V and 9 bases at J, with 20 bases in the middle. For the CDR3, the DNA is TGTGCCAGCTCCTACACAGGGATTTTTATTTCACCCCTCCACTTT. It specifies CASSYTGIFISPLHF.

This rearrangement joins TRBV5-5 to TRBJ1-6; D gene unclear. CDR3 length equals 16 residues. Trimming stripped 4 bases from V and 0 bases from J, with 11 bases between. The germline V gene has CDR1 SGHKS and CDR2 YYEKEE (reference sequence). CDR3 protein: CASSPSWSSYNSPLHF. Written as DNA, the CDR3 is TGTGCCAGCAGCCCTAGTTGGAGCTCCTATAATTCACCCCTCCACTTT.

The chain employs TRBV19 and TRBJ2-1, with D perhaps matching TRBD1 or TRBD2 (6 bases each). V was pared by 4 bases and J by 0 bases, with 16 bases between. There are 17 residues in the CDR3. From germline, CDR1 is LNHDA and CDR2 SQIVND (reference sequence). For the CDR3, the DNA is TGTGCCAGTAGTACAGGGGAGGTACTGAGCTCCTACAATGAGCAGTTCTTC. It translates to CASSTGEVLSSYNEQFF.